This T cell receptor beta chain comes out of a study of PD-L1 blockade in urothelial cancer. Turning to the study itself: At 6 weeks and at 3 weeks (second dose) after treatment start, blood was analyzed. Study-wide points: Tumor-associated TCR clones expanded more in blood at 3 weeks in patients with durable benefit.

The assay was immunoSEQ multiplex PCR, and TCRdb's table has in-frame clones only and misses some. The sample records about 17,000 clones, around 89% being singletons. As regards this clone: The antigen remains undetermined.

Sample time point: pretreatment peripheral blood. Disease in patients was locally advanced or metastatic urothelial carcinoma. The sequence was obtained from a man aged 65-85 years with urothelial cancer. The material was PBMCs, obtained around atezolizumab (anti-PD-L1) treatment.

CDR3 DNA: TGTGCCAGCAGCCTCGGACAGGGTGGCCTCTACGAGCAGTACTTC. Protein sequence: CASSLGQGGLYEQYF. The chain uses TRBV7-8 and TRBJ2-7, with 8 positions matching TRBD1. V trimming: 5 bases; J trimming: 3 bases; junction bases outside the gene matches: 9. The CDR3 totals 15 residues. CDR1 is SGHVS, CDR2 FQNEAQ, per germline.